Shown below are 29 T cell receptor beta chains from a single sample sequenced in a study of cytomegalovirus exposure and HLA in healthy donors. The PCR contained 60 Vbeta and 13 Jbeta primers. Generated by immunoSEQ multiplex PCR, the TCRdb table keeps only in-frame clones and is missing some. The sample holds fewer than 200,000 clones; around 76% are singletons and the top ten take over 6%. Material: PBMCs. The receptor source for this set is a man aged 40-50 years in good health and CMV-seropositive.

The rearrangement uses TRBV7-2 and TRBJ2-3, with D uncertain. CDR3 length equals 14 residues. CDR1 and CDR2 (germline): SGHTA, FQGNSA. Trimming shortened V by 5 bases and J by 1 base, and 10 bases separated the two germline ends. The CDR3 loop reads CASSPRSGTDTQYF. CDR3 coding DNA: TGTGCCAGCAGCCCTAGGTCTGGCACAGATACGCAGTATTTT.

The gene calls are TRBV15 and TRBJ2-7; 9 nucleotides line up with TRBD1. The CDR3 sequence is 15 residues long. The V segment lost 0 bases and the J segment 6 bases; nucleotides outside the gene matches: 6. Germline V gives CDR1 LNHNV, CDR2 YYDKDF (reference sequence). The CDR3: CATSRDRQGQGEQYF. Here the CDR3 DNA reads TGTGCCACCAGCAGAGATAGGCAGGGACAGGGCGAGCAGTACTTC.

This chain connects TRBV19 to TRBJ1-2; a weak D match, TRBD1 (6 bases). Germline CDR1 and CDR2: LNHDA and SQIVND (reference sequence). The ends were cut back, 3 bases at V and 6 bases at J, with 23 bases in the middle. The CDR3 covers 17 residues. The CDR3 reads CASSIGQGKTFRHGYTF. The CDR3 region has the DNA TGTGCCAGTAGTATCGGGCAGGGGAAGACTTTCAGACATGGCTACACCTTC.

In DNA, the CDR3 is TGTGCCAGCAGCGGGGAGGGGTATGGCTACACCTTC. This codes for CASSGEGYGYTF. V and J are TRBV9 and TRBJ1-2, with D tentatively TRBD1 (5 bases). This CDR3 spans 12 amino acids. Germline lookup yields CDR1 SGDLS and CDR2 YYNGEE. Trimming left V 3 bases short and J 5 bases short, with 8 bases between.

The V call is TRBV19, the J call TRBJ2-7; 9 nucleotides align to TRBD1. V shed 4 bases and J 5 bases; nucleotides not matched to a gene: 9. The germline CDR1 and CDR2 sequences are LNHDA and SQIVND (reference sequence). The length of the CDR3 is 15 residues. The CDR3 reads CASSTSDRGGDEQYF. CDR3 coding DNA: TGTGCCAGTAGTACTTCGGACAGGGGCGGGGACGAGCAGTACTTC.

The rearrangement uses TRBV7-9 and TRBJ2-7; a weak D match, TRBD2 (5 bases). With 1 base removed from V and 6 bases from J, the gap between germline ends came to 13 bases. The CDR3 is 14 amino acids. The V gene's germline CDR1 is SEHNR and CDR2 FQNEAQ (reference sequence). In DNA, the CDR3 is TGTGCCAGCAGCTTAGTCCCCGGGGTGGCCGAGCAGTACTTC. Its translation is CASSLVPGVAEQYF.

The V and J genes are TRBV2 and TRBJ2-7; 8 bases fit TRBD1. The CDR3 sequence is 13 residues long. Germline assignment: CDR1 SNHLY and CDR2 FYNNEI. V trimming: 3 bases; J trimming: 12 bases; junction bases outside the gene matches: 10. CDR3 DNA: TGTGCCAGCAGTGATGAGGTCAGGGGGCGACGGTACTTC. It yields the protein CASSDEVRGRRYF.

The sample holds a few counts of this clone. J is TRBJ2-6 and V is TRBV15; TRBD1 aligns across 8 bases. The CDR3 runs 17 residues. Germline CDR1 and CDR2: LNHNV and YYDKDF (reference sequence). Unmatched junction bases numbered 5, after V lost 3 bases and J lost 1 base. The CDR3, as DNA: TGTGCCACCAGCAGGGGACAGGACGCTTCTGGGGCCAACGTCCTGACTTTC. This encodes CATSRGQDASGANVLTF.

V and J are TRBV6-5 and TRBJ1-2, with TRBD1 identical over 8 bases. Germline loops: CDR1 MNHEY, CDR2 SVGAGI. Trimming at V came to 1 base and at J to 4 bases, leaving 8 bases not matched to a gene. The CDR3 runs 16 residues. The CDR3 sequence: CASSYWVPGQAYGYTF. The DNA for the CDR3 is TGTGCCAGCAGTTACTGGGTCCCGGGACAGGCCTATGGCTACACCTTC.

The genes are TRBV7-2 and TRBJ1-1; D unclear. Trimming stripped 10 bases from V and 3 bases from J, with 9 bases between. The germline V gene has CDR1 SGHTA and CDR2 FQGNSA. This CDR3 is 11 amino acids long. CDR3 DNA sequence: TGTGCCACCAACCAGTACACTGAAGCTTTCTTT. Translating it yields CATNQYTEAFF.

The genes are TRBV5-1 and TRBJ2-3, with 9 bases identical to TRBD1. J was trimmed by 6 bases and V by 4 bases; bases with no gene match: 6. This CDR3 contains 14 residues. Germline CDR1 SGHRS, CDR2 YFSETQ. The CDR3 region has the DNA TGCGCCAGCAGCACACGACAGGGGGGGGATACGCAGTATTTT. Its protein is CASSTRQGGDTQYF.

V is TRBV5-4 and J is TRBJ2-2, with D possibly TRBD1 on 5 matching bases. This CDR3 comprises 15 residues. Germline V gene lookup returns CDR1 SGHNT and CDR2 YYREEE (reference sequence). V lost 7 bases, J lost 0 bases, and 13 bases lay in between. CDR3 sequence reads: CASRRQTANTGELFF. CDR3 DNA: TGTGCCAGCCGCCGCCAGACAGCGAACACCGGGGAGCTGTTTTTT.

The rearrangement joins TRBV4-1 to TRBJ2-1; possibly TRBD2 for D (6 bases). This CDR3 region has 15 residues. Trimming shortened V by 0 bases and J by 3 bases, and 9 bases separated the two germline ends. Germline V lookup: CDR1 MGHRA, CDR2 YSYEKL. CDR3 loop: CASSQDPGGYNEQFF. CDR3 coding DNA: TGCGCCAGCAGCCAAGATCCCGGGGGCTACAATGAGCAGTTCTTC.

The chain carries TRBV5-8 and TRBJ1-5; tentative D call: TRBD1 (5 bases). This CDR3 has 14 residues. Germline V gene data show CDR1 as SGHTS and CDR2 as YDEGEE. V was cut by 0 bases and J by 2 bases, with 6 bases left in between. Written as DNA, the CDR3 is TGTGCCAGCAGCTTGGGGGGCCGCAATCAGCCCCAGCATTTT. It encodes CASSLGGRNQPQHF.

The chain has TRBV7-9 and TRBJ2-3; 9 bases are shared with TRBD1. J lost 0 bases, V lost 5 bases, and 6 bases had no gene match. This CDR3 has 16 residues. Germline V gives CDR1 SEHNR, CDR2 FQNEAQ (reference sequence). Here the CDR3 DNA reads TGTGCCAGCAGCGTGGACAGGGGCACTAGCACAGATACGCAGTATTTT. Translation gives CASSVDRGTSTDTQYF.

CDR3 sequence: CASSYRGIYEQYF. The DNA of the CDR3 is TGTGCCAGCAGCTACCGGGGGATATACGAGCAGTACTTC. The V call is TRBV5-6, the J call TRBJ2-5, with a tentative D call TRBD2 (6 bases). The DNA end is more similar to TRBJ2-7, so the J call may be wrong. CDR3 length: 13 amino acids. Germline CDR1 reads SGHDT; CDR2 reads YYEEEE.

This chain connects TRBV11-2 to TRBJ1-4, with 9 positions matching TRBD1. This CDR3 spans 16 amino acids. Germline lookup yields CDR1 SGHAT and CDR2 FQNNGV. With 4 bases clipped from V and 0 bases from J, the junction kept 3 bases outside the gene matches. CDR3 in DNA: TGTGCCAGCAGCTCCGGACAGGGGACAACTAATGAAAAACTGTTTTTT. This encodes CASSSGQGTTNEKLFF.

This clone was seen a few times. J is TRBJ1-2 and V is TRBV4-3; a possible D gene is TRBD1 (6 bases). Trimming took 0 bases from V and 9 from J, leaving 17 bases between them. CDR1 is LGHNA and CDR2 is YSLEER in the germline V gene. The CDR3 is made up of 15 amino acids. The CDR3 nucleotides are TGCGCCAGCAGCCAAGATACGGCGGGGGCGGATCGCTACACCTTC. Translated, it gives CASSQDTAGADRYTF.

This clone was seen once. The rearrangement uses TRBV4-3 and TRBJ1-3, with a possible D match to TRBD1 (5 bases). The CDR3 consists of 16 residues. CDR1 is LGHNA, CDR2 YSLEER, per germline. Trimming shortened V by 0 bases and J by 3 bases, and 12 bases separated the two germline ends. The CDR3, as DNA: TGCGCCAGCAGCCAAGATACGGGGGGAGATGGAAACACCATATATTTT. Translating it yields CASSQDTGGDGNTIYF.

The chain employs TRBV7-2 and TRBJ2-7; a weak D match, TRBD1 (6 bases). V gave up 4 bases and J gave up 5 bases, with 18 bases separating them. Germline assignment: CDR1 SGHTA and CDR2 FQGNSA. The CDR3 covers 15 residues. In nucleotides, the CDR3 is TGTGCCAGCAGCTCAATAATACAGGGTGGCGACGAGCAGTACTTC. Its protein product is CASSSIIQGGDEQYF. Drawing the rest from reference TRBV7-2 and TRBJ2-7, the complete variable domain is GAGVSQSPSNKVTEKGKDVELRCDPISGHTALYWYRQSLGQGLEFLIYFQGNSAPDKSGLPSDRFSAERTGGSVSTLTIQRTQQEDSAVYLCASSSIIQGGDEQYFGPGTRLTVT.

This chain connects TRBV10-3 to TRBJ2-3; D may be TRBD2 (7 bases). The V end lost 9 bases, the J end lost 5 bases, and 18 bases lay between the germline ends. Germline-derived CDR1 and CDR2 are ENHRY and SYGVKD. The CDR3 loop spans 14 amino acids. The CDR3: CAIKEAGAQDTQYF. In nucleotides, the CDR3 is TGTGCCATTAAGGAGGCGGGGGCGCAAGATACGCAGTATTTT.

This clone was observed a handful of times. The J gene is TRBJ2-5, the V gene TRBV7-9; unclear D gene. V gave up 5 bases and J gave up 1 base, with 11 bases separating them. This CDR3 region has 14 residues. Looked up from germline, CDR1 is SEHNR and CDR2 is FQNEAQ (reference sequence). The CDR3 protein is CASSATRPQETQYF. The CDR3 coding sequence is TGTGCCAGCAGCGCCACCAGGCCCCAAGAGACCCAGTACTTC. Variable domain in full (rest from reference TRBV7-9 and TRBJ2-5): DTGVSQNPRHKITKRGQNVTFRCDPISEHNRLYWYRQTLGQGPEFLTYFQNEAQLEKSRLLSDRFSAERPKGSFSTLEIQRTEQGDSAMYLCASSATRPQETQYFGPGTRLLVL.

The chain recombines TRBV7-2 with TRBJ1-5; D is possibly TRBD1 (6 bases). Germline CDR1 reads SGHTA; CDR2 reads FQGNSA. Between the trimmed V and J ends, which lost 2 bases and 4 bases, there was a span of 12 bases. This CDR3 region has 15 residues. The CDR3 coding sequence is TGTGCCAGCAGCTTAAGGGGACACCCTAATCAGCCCCAGCATTTT. Its translation is CASSLRGHPNQPQHF.

The chain joins TRBV9 to TRBJ2-1; 9 bases match TRBD2. V lost 0 bases and J lost 7; bases outside the gene matches: 5. This CDR3 comprises 15 residues. Germline V lookup: CDR1 SGDLS, CDR2 YYNGEE. CDR3 sequence reads: CASSVEGGGGNEQFF. CDR3 nucleotides: TGTGCCAGCAGCGTAGAGGGCGGGGGGGGTAATGAGCAGTTCTTC.

This chain joins TRBV2 and TRBJ2-2; 8 bases map to TRBD1. The trim removed 1 base at V and 5 bases at J, leaving 3 bases unmatched. This CDR3 spans 15 amino acids. CDR1 is SNHLY and CDR2 is FYNNEI in the germline V gene. CDR3 sequence reads: CASSEGTGWTGELFF. CDR3 coding DNA: TGTGCCAGCAGTGAAGGGACAGGGTGGACCGGGGAGCTGTTTTTT.

V and J are TRBV27 and TRBJ2-5; maybe TRBD1 (5 bases). The last part of the DNA fits TRBJ2-7 better; the J call may be wrong. The V gene's germline CDR1 is MNHEY and CDR2 SMNVEV (reference sequence). CDR3 length: 12 amino acids. CDR3 region: CASVDTVGEQYF. The CDR3, as DNA: TGTGCCAGCGTGGACACGGTGGGCGAGCAGTACTTC.

Only a few counts were recorded for this clone. The chain carries TRBV19 and TRBJ2-1; D unresolved. Germline CDR1 LNHDA, CDR2 SQIVND (reference sequence). The CDR3 sequence is 16 residues long. The ends were cut back, 0 bases at V and 5 bases at J, with 14 bases in the middle. CDR3 protein: CASSIDPRQVNNEQFF. The CDR3 DNA reads as TGTGCCAGTAGTATAGATCCGCGTCAGGTTAACAATGAGCAGTTCTTC.

V and J are TRBV5-1 and TRBJ1-3, with TRBD1 identical over 7 bases. The V and J ends lost 0 bases and 4 bases, in that order; junction bases with no gene match: 7. Germline CDR1 SGHRS, CDR2 YFSETQ. The CDR3 has 16 amino acids. CDR3 protein: CASSLGPGGTGNTIYF. For the CDR3, the DNA is TGCGCCAGCAGCTTGGGTCCAGGGGGGACGGGAAACACCATATATTTT.

The CDR3 region has the DNA TGTGCCAGCAGTGAATATGGGGGGAGCCACGAGCAGTACTTC. Translating gives CASSEYGGSHEQYF. The V and J genes are TRBV25-1 and TRBJ2-7; possible D gene TRBD2, 6 bases. Germline CDR1 MGHDK, CDR2 SYGVNS. This CDR3 spans 14 amino acids. V lost 0 bases and J 5 bases, leaving 11 bases between the germline ends.